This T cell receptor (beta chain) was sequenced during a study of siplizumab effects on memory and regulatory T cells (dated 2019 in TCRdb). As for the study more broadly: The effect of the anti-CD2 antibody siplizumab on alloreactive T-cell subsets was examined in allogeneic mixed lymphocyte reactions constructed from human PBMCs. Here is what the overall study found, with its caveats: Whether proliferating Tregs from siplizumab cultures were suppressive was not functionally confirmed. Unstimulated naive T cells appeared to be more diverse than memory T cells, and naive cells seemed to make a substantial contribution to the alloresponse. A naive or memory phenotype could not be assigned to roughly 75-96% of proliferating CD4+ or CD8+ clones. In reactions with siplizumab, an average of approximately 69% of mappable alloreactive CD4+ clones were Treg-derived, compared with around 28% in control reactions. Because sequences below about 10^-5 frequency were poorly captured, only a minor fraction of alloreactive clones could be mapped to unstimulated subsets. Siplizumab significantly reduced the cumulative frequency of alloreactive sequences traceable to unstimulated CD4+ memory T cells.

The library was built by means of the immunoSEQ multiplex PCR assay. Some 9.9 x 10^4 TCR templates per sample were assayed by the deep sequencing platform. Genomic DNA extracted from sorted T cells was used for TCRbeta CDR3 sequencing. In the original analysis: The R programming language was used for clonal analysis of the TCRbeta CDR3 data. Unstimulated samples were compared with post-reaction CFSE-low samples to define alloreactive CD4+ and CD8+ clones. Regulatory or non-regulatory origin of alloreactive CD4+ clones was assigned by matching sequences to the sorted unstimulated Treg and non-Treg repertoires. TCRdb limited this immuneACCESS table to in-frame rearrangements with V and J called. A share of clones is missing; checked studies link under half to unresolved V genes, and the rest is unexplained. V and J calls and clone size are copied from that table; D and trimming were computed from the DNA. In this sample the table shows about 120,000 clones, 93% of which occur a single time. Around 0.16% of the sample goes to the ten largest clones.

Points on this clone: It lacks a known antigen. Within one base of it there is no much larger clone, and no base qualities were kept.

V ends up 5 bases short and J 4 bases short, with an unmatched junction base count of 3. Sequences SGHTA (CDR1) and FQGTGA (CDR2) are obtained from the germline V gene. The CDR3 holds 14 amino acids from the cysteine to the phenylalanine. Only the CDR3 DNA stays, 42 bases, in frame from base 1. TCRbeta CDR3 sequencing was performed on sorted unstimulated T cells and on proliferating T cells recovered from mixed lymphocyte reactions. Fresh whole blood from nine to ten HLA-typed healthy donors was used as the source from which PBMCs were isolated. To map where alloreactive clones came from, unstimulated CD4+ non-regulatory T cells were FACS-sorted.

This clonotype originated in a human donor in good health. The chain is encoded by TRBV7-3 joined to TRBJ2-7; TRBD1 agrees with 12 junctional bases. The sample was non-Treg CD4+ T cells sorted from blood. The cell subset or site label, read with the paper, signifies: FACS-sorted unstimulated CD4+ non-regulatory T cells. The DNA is TGTGCCAGCAGCCTGGGACAGGGGGCTTACGAGCAGTACTTC. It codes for CASSLGQGAYEQYF.